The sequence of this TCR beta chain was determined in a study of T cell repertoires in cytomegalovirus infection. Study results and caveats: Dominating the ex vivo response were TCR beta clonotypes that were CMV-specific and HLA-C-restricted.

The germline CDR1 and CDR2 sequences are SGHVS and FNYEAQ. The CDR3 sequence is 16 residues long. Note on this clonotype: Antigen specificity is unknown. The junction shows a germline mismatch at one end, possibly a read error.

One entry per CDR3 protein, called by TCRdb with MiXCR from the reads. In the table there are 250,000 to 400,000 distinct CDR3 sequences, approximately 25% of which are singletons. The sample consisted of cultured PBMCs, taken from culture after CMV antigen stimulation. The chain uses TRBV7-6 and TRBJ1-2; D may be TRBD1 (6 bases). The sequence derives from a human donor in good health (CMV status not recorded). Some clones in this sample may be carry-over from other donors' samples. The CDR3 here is CASSLAAECRGYGYTF. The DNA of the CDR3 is TGTGCTAGCAGCTTAGCGGCGGAATGCAGGGGCTATGGCTACACCTTC.